This T cell receptor beta chain was obtained from a study of OX40 agonist ivuxolimab in advanced cancers. Turning to the study itself: Patients with hepatocellular carcinoma, melanoma, renal cell or head and neck cancer made up the dose-escalation patients.

This clone is medium-sized within its sample. The antigen is unknown. The length of the CDR3 is 14 residues. Trimming shortened V by 5 bases and J by 5 bases, and 15 bases separated the two germline ends. Per germline, CDR1 MNHEY and CDR2 SVGAGI. Profiling relied on immunoSEQ multiplex PCR, and the TCRdb table lists in-frame clones only, not all of them. The profile covers roughly 97,000 clones, with 86% appearing a single time and around 5.5% taken by the ten largest. General observations from the study: CD8+ T cells averaged more expanded clones than CD4+. Which antigen the expanded peripheral T cells recognized is unknown.

The sample in question was CD4+ or CD8+ T cells sorted from blood, obtained in a trial of the OX40 agonist ivuxolimab. The V and J genes are TRBV6-5 and TRBJ2-5; no firm D call. This clonotype was obtained from an adult with an advanced solid tumor such as melanoma, head and neck, liver or kidney cancer. The CDR3 reads CASSRLTLGETQYF. In DNA form, the CDR3 reads TGTGCCAGCAGTAGACTCACCCTAGGGGAGACCCAGTACTTC.